The 10 T cell receptor beta chains below come from one sample, sequenced in a study of read filtering for tumor transcriptome and immune sequencing. This library used roughly 400 ng RNA and molecular barcoded adaptors spanning alpha/delta and beta/gamma chains. TCRdb reanalysed the reads using MiXCR and keeps one entry per CDR3 protein. The table records roughly 68,000 distinct CDR3 sequences, approximately 13% of them present only once. The specimen sequenced was a population of CD138-negative cells sorted from bone marrow. The receptors originated from a donor aged 40 or older with multiple myeloma.

This clonotype showed up just a few times. This sequence may be a read error, since a much larger clone differs from it by one base. The chain employs TRBV20-1 and TRBJ1-1; D possibly corresponds to TRBD1 (5 bases). CDR1 is DFQATT, CDR2 SNEGSKA, per germline (reference sequence). This CDR3 contains 16 residues. The CDR3 bases are TGCGGTGCTAGAGATCTGGGGGGAGGGAGGGAGACTGAAGCTTTCTTT. This sequence encodes CGARDLGGGRETEAFF.

This clonotype showed up many times. The rearrangement joins TRBV12-3 or TRBV12-4 to TRBJ1-5; 7 bases line up with TRBD1. The CDR3 has 15 residues. V trimming: 6 bases; J trimming: 1 base; junction bases outside the gene matches: 6. The CDR3 loop reads CASSILQGSNQPQHF. In DNA form, the CDR3 reads TGTGCCAGCAGCATATTACAGGGGAGCAATCAGCCCCAGCATTTT.

This clonotype has at least ten counts. The rearrangement joins TRBV27 to TRBJ2-5; D not certain. The CDR3 extends over 14 amino acids. The germline V gene encodes CDR1 MNHEY and CDR2 SMNVEV (reference sequence). With 0 bases removed from V and 2 bases from J, the gap between germline ends came to 7 bases. The CDR3, as DNA: TGTGCCAGCAGTTTATCGGCTAGACAAGAGACCCAGTACTTC. Translating gives CASSLSARQETQYF.

There are a few counts of this clonotype. V gene TRBV6-1 combines with J gene TRBJ2-4; D might be TRBD1 or TRBD2, each matching 5 bases. Germline V gene lookup returns CDR1 MNHNS and CDR2 SASEGT. The CDR3 totals 14 residues. The ends were cut back, 7 bases at V and 8 bases at J, with 18 bases in the middle. CDR3 region: CASKPGPQSDIQYF. CDR3 DNA: TGTGCCAGCAAGCCGGGACCTCAGTCGGACATTCAGTACTTC.

This clonotype appeared many times. The gene calls are TRBV7-9 and TRBJ2-3; the D is unclear. The CDR3 is 13 residues long. Per germline, CDR1 SEHNR and CDR2 FQNEAQ (reference sequence). V shed 4 bases and J shed 4 bases, with 9 bases lying between them. The chain's CDR3 is CASSSEVPDTQYF. Written as DNA, the CDR3 is TGTGCCAGCAGCTCTGAAGTCCCAGATACGCAGTATTTT.

This clonotype was recorded many times. The genes are TRBV12-3 or TRBV12-4 and TRBJ1-5; possibly TRBD1 for D (6 bases). The CDR3 has 16 residues. Trimming removed 3 bases from V and 0 bases from J, with 12 bases in between. The CDR3 nucleotides read TGTGCCAGCAGTTTCACGGGGGCCTATAGCAATCAGCCCCAGCATTTT. Translation: CASSFTGAYSNQPQHF.

This clonotype was found many times. The chain combines TRBV20-1 with TRBJ2-7; TRBD2 aligns across 10 bases. Trimming at V came to 3 bases and at J to 2 bases, leaving 4 bases not matched to a gene. Germline V gene data show CDR1 as DFQATT and CDR2 as SNEGSKA (reference sequence). CDR3 size: 14 residues. The CDR3 loop is CSASKLAGPYEQYF. The CDR3 DNA follows: TGCAGTGCTAGCAAACTAGCGGGGCCCTACGAGCAGTACTTC.

This clonotype was recorded many times. J is TRBJ2-3 and V is TRBV3-1; 7 bases fit TRBD2. CDR1 LGHDT and CDR2 YNNKEL come from the germline V gene (reference sequence). The CDR3 has 17 residues. V lost 4 bases and J lost 1; bases outside the gene matches: 11. CDR3 residues: CASSPTRLALGTDTQYF. The CDR3 nucleotides read TGTGCCAGCAGCCCCACCCGACTAGCCCTGGGCACAGATACGCAGTATTTT.

Only a few counts were recorded for this clonotype. A single base separates this from a much larger clone, so it may be a read error. The genes are TRBV7-9 and TRBJ1-5, with a weak D call TRBD1 (5 bases). Trimming stripped 2 bases from V and 3 bases from J, with 17 bases between. CDR1 and CDR2 (germline): SEHNR, FQNEAQ (reference sequence). The CDR3 sequence is 17 residues long. The CDR3 DNA follows: TGTGCCAGCAGCTTATGGAGCAGGGATGGTGTCAATCAGCCCCAGCATTTT. It yields the protein CASSLWSRDGVNQPQHF.

As regards this clonotype: In this CDR3 the conserved last residue, phenylalanine or tryptophan, is missing, so a read error is likely. V gene TRBV6-2 or TRBV6-3 combines with J gene TRBJ2-4; D is undetermined. V lost 9 bases to trimming and J lost 0 bases, with 15 bases between them. Germline V gene data show CDR1 as MNHEY and CDR2 as SVGEGT. CDR3 length: 15 amino acids. In DNA form, the CDR3 reads TGTGCCAGTGGGGAACGGAACCTAGCCAAAAACATTCAGTACTCC. Its protein is CASGERNLAKNIQYS.